This passage covers 8 T cell receptor beta chains from one sample sequenced in a study of cytomegalovirus exposure and HLA in healthy donors. PCR was performed using 60 Vbeta and 13 Jbeta primers. The method was immunoSEQ multiplex PCR; TCRdb's version includes in-frame clones alone and lacks a portion of them. Found here are 85,000 to 130,000 clones, 76% of them singletons; the top ten hold approximately 5.3%. Sequencing used PBMCs. Receptors were obtained from a young woman in good health and CMV-seropositive.

The CDR3 sequence: CAISLDRAGNTEAFF. CDR3 in DNA: TGTGCCATCAGCTTGGACAGGGCGGGGAACACTGAAGCTTTCTTT. The chain links TRBV10-3 to TRBJ1-1; 8 bases are shared with TRBD1. Germline lookup yields CDR1 ENHRY and CDR2 SYGVKD. CDR3 size: 15 residues. Trimming removed 6 bases from V and 1 base from J; junction bases left unmatched: 7.

The rearrangement joins TRBV9 to TRBJ2-3; TRBD2 agrees at 9 bases. Germline loops: CDR1 SGDLS, CDR2 YYNGEE. With V trimmed by 2 bases and J by 1 base, 5 bases remained unmatched. This CDR3 is built from 16 residues. The CDR3 DNA follows: TGTGCCAGCAGCGTGCAAGCGGGAGGACGCACAGATACGCAGTATTTT. Protein: CASSVQAGGRTDTQYF.

This chain uses TRBV15 with TRBJ2-3; D gene uncertain. CDR3 length: 14 amino acids. V was shortened by 0 bases and J by 4 bases, with 8 bases between the two germline ends. Germline assignment: CDR1 LNHNV and CDR2 YYDKDF (reference sequence). CDR3 in DNA: TGTGCCACCAGCAGAGATGTGAGCTCAGATACGCAGTATTTT. It specifies CATSRDVSSDTQYF.

The count of this clone is one. The chain carries TRBV19 and TRBJ1-5; D call uncertain. V was pared by 2 bases and J by 3 bases, with 5 bases between. The CDR3 loop spans 13 amino acids. The germline V gene has CDR1 LNHDA and CDR2 SQIVND (reference sequence). The CDR3 here is CASSILVNQPQHF. In DNA form, the CDR3 reads TGTGCCAGTAGTATACTCGTCAATCAGCCCCAGCATTTT. The full variable domain, in which reference TRBV19 and TRBJ1-5 provide the parts outside the CDR3, is DGGITQSPKYLFRKEGQNVTLSCEQNLNHDAMYWYRQDPGQGLRLIYYSQIVNDFQKGDIAEGYSVSREKKESFPLTVTSAQKNPTAFYLCASSILVNQPQHFGDGTRLSIL.

The V and J genes are TRBV5-8 and TRBJ1-5; D not certain. The germline gives CDR1 SGHTS, CDR2 YDEGEE. With 0 bases removed from V and 2 bases from J, the gap between germline ends came to 18 bases. The CDR3 has 18 residues. The CDR3, as DNA: TGTGCCAGCAGCTTGGATACAGCCCCCCGCCGTGGCAATCAGCCCCAGCATTTT. Translation gives CASSLDTAPRRGNQPQHF.

This chain connects TRBV5-1 to TRBJ2-2, with 8 bases aligning to TRBD1. There are 15 residues in the CDR3. Trimming removed 4 bases from V and 4 bases from J; junction bases left unmatched: 6. CDR1 is SGHRS and CDR2 is YFSETQ in the germline V gene. The CDR3 loop reads CASSPRTGITGELFF. The DNA for the CDR3 is TGCGCCAGCAGCCCCAGGACAGGGATCACCGGGGAGCTGTTTTTT.

This clone was observed a few times. The chain is built from TRBV29-1 and TRBJ2-1, with 10 nucleotides matching TRBD1. Germline V gene sequence: CDR1 SQVTM, CDR2 ANQGSEA. The V gene end was trimmed by 6 bases and the J gene end by 7 bases; junction bases not matched to a gene: 6. CDR3 length equals 13 residues. This chain's CDR3 is CSVLGQGVNEQFF. CDR3 in DNA: TGCAGCGTGCTAGGACAGGGGGTTAATGAGCAGTTCTTC.

The rearrangement links TRBV9 to TRBJ2-2; TRBD2 matches at 8 bases. Germline values: CDR1 SGDLS, CDR2 YYNGEE. The CDR3 is 15 amino acids. J lost 2 bases, V lost 5 bases, and 5 bases had no gene match. CDR3: CASRPSGLNTGELFF. In DNA form, the CDR3 reads TGTGCCAGCAGACCTAGCGGGCTCAACACCGGGGAGCTGTTTTTT.